This T cell receptor (beta chain) was observed in a study of T cells in women clearing cervical HPV infection. There are 15 residues in the CDR3. Trimming cost V 4 bases and J 3 bases; bases outside gene matches: 2. The germline V gene has CDR1 MNHEY and CDR2 SVGEGT. To note about this clone: Its antigen is not known. The read terminates 3 residues ahead of where the CDR3 ends, so the germline J gene completes it.

Generated by immunoSEQ multiplex PCR, the TCRdb table keeps only in-frame clones and is missing some. This table holds approximately 37,000 clones. Findings of the study overall: CIN3+ cases had significantly higher TCR repertoire richness than controls, but evenness did not differ.

This TCR derives from a woman aged 18 to 75 with a cervical HPV16 infection that either progressed to CIN3+ or cleared (not recorded which). The sample consisted of blood buffy coat. The chain combines TRBV6-2 or TRBV6-3 with TRBJ2-2; 10 nucleotides match TRBD1. CDR3 loop: CASSLGQGDTGELFF. The sequenced CDR3 bases are TGTGCCAGCAGTTTAGGACAGGGGGACACCGGGGAG.